This T cell receptor (beta chain) was obtained from a study of a mutant IDH1 vaccine in newly diagnosed glioma. On the study more broadly: Treated patients had a mean age of 40.4 years and a roughly 60% male, around 38% female split. Previous care, which was radiotherapy, temozolomide, or both, most often involved both. At week 35 came visit V12, and visit V13 followed at week 47.

To note about this clone: Its antigen remains unknown.

This CDR3 is 13 amino acids long. V lost 1 base to trimming and J lost 6 bases, with 10 bases between them. The germline CDR1 and CDR2 sequences are SGHVS and FQNEAQ. Sequencing was performed with immunoSEQ multiplex PCR; in TCRdb, only in-frame clones are kept and a portion is missing. In the table there are tens of thousands of clones, 88% of which are singletons. Specified time point: week 35, safety follow-up. In the vaccine, a single dose held 300 ug of the mutant IDH1 20-mer peptide, along with topical imiquimod. The donors' diagnosis was new WHO grade 3 or 4 astrocytoma that was IDH1-mutant and ATRX-lost.

J is TRBJ2-7 and V is TRBV7-8; perhaps D is TRBD1 or TRBD2 (5 bases each). The clonotype was recovered from a woman aged 40 to 55 with glioma. Here the sequenced sample was PBMCs, taken from a glioma patient whose treatment included an IDH1 peptide vaccine. In DNA, the CDR3 is TGTGCCAGCAGCTTAGGAACGGGGACCGAGCAGTACTTC. The encoded protein is CASSLGTGTEQYF.